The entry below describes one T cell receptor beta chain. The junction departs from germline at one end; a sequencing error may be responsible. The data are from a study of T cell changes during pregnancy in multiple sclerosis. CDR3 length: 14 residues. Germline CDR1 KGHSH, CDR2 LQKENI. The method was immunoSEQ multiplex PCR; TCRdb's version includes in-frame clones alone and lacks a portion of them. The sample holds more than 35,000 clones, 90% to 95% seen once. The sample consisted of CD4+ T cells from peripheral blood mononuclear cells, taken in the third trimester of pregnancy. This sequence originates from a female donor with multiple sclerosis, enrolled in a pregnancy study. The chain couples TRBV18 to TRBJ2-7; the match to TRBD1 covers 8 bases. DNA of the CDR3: TGTGCCAGCGCACCGGGACAGGATTCCTACGAGCAGTACTTC. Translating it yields CASAPGQDSYEQYF.